The 14 T cell receptor beta chains below come from one sample, sequenced in a study of T cell repertoires in cytomegalovirus infection. Via MiXCR, TCRdb re-called the reads, giving one row per CDR3 protein. The sample carries 700,000 to 950,000 distinct CDR3 sequences, 32% recorded once. No antigen has been assigned to these receptors. This material consisted of cultured CD8+ T cells from PBMCs, taken from culture after CMV antigen stimulation. The receptor source for this set is a human donor in good health (CMV status not recorded). Some clones in this sample may be carry-over from other donors' samples.

The rearrangement joins TRBV12-3 or TRBV12-4 to TRBJ2-7; D is possibly TRBD2 (5 bases). The CDR3 is 14 amino acids. V was trimmed by 1 base and J by 0 bases, leaving 7 bases between them. The chain's CDR3 is CASSLGGFSYEQYF. CDR3 DNA sequence: TGTGCCAGCAGTTTAGGAGGGTTCTCCTACGAGCAGTACTTC.

This clonotype was counted at least ten times. The V gene is TRBV7-2, the J gene TRBJ2-7, with no clear D. The germline V gene encodes CDR1 SGHTA and CDR2 FQGNSA. The CDR3 has 12 amino acids. V lost 5 bases to trimming and J lost 2 bases, with 7 bases between them. The CDR3, as DNA: TGTGCCAGCAGCCCCCGGGCCTACGAGCAGTACTTC. Residues: CASSPRAYEQYF.

There are a few counts of this clonotype. This chain joins TRBV6-6 and TRBJ1-2, with 10 bases identical to TRBD1. Looked up from germline, CDR1 is MNHNY and CDR2 is SVGAGI (reference sequence). With V trimmed by 7 bases and J by 0 bases, 20 bases remained unmatched. The CDR3 length is 20 residues. The CDR3 DNA sequence: TGTGCCAGCACCCTTCGAAGACAGGGGGCAGTTTCTGCTTCTAACTATGGCTACACCTTC. This translates into CASTLRRQGAVSASNYGYTF.

V usage is TRBV7-3 and J usage is TRBJ1-2; the D gene is possibly TRBD1 (5 bases). The CDR3 spans 14 residues. Deletions cut 4 bases from V and 7 bases from J, with 16 bases between. CDR1 is SGHTA, CDR2 FQGTGA, per germline. The DNA of the CDR3 is TGTGCCAGCAGCTCTCTCAGGAGGGGCAGTGGCTACACCTTC. Translation gives CASSSLRRGSGYTF.

V and J are TRBV19 and TRBJ2-5, with unresolved D. The CDR3 totals 14 residues. Germline CDR1 reads LNHDA; CDR2 reads SQIVND (reference sequence). Trimming pared 0 bases from V and 2 bases from J, leaving 7 bases between. CDR3 residues: CASSIDHGQETQYF. The CDR3 DNA sequence: TGTGCCAGTAGTATAGATCACGGGCAAGAGACCCAGTACTTC.

Many counts were recorded for this clonotype. The chain joins TRBV27 to TRBJ2-1, with D maybe TRBD1 (5 bases). The CDR3 runs to 13 residues. The V gene's germline CDR1 is MNHEY and CDR2 SMNVEV (reference sequence). The V end was cut by 6 bases, the J end by 6 bases, with 12 bases between. CDR3: CASSLGRGNEQFF. The CDR3 nucleotides read TGTGCCAGCAGCCTCGGTAGGGGCAATGAGCAGTTCTTC.

The chain joins TRBV10-3 to TRBJ1-6; D gene uncertain. CDR3 length: 12 residues. V dropped 6 bases and J dropped 10 bases, with 10 bases sitting between them. Germline V gene lookup returns CDR1 ENHRY and CDR2 SYGVKD. Here the CDR3 reads CAISPNPSPLHF. As DNA, the CDR3 is TGTGCCATCAGCCCGAACCCCTCACCCCTCCACTTT.

This clonotype was seen many times. V is TRBV6-1 and J is TRBJ1-1, with TRBD1 as a possible D gene (5 bases). The CDR3 has 15 residues. CDR1 is MNHNS and CDR2 is SASEGT in the germline V gene. V lost 5 bases and J lost 1, with 14 bases in between. For the CDR3, the DNA is TGTGCCAGCAGTACAGGACCGAGTCAGAACACTGAAGCTTTCTTT. Translation gives CASSTGPSQNTEAFF.

The CDR3 DNA is TGTGCCAGTACCGCCAGTGCTCACCGAAGCACAGATACGCAGTATTTT. Translating gives CASTASAHRSTDTQYF. The chain joins TRBV19 to TRBJ2-3; D gene uncertain. This CDR3 comprises 16 residues. V was cut by 7 bases and J by 0 bases, with 17 bases left in between. Germline V lookup: CDR1 LNHDA, CDR2 SQIVND (reference sequence).

The CDR3 DNA reads as TGTGCCAAATCGGCAGGGAATACTTATGGCTACACCTTC. It specifies CAKSAGNTYGYTF. This chain uses TRBV2 with TRBJ1-2, with D maybe TRBD1 (5 bases). The germline V gene encodes CDR1 SNHLY and CDR2 FYNNEI. V lost 10 bases and J lost 5, with 17 bases in between. The CDR3 runs to 13 residues.

This chain's CDR3 is CSVDLDSYEQFF. The CDR3 nucleotides read TGCAGCGTCGATCTTGACAGCTATGAGCAGTTCTTC. This rearrangement joins TRBV29-1 to TRBJ2-1; D is possibly TRBD1 (5 bases). CDR3 length: 12 amino acids. Germline CDR1 reads SQVTM; CDR2 reads ANQGSEA. Trimming pared 6 bases from V and 8 bases from J, leaving 14 bases between.

This clonotype was observed many times. This chain joins TRBV7-3 and TRBJ1-1; TRBD1 agrees at 8 bases. V lost 6 bases and J lost 6; bases outside the gene matches: 6. The CDR3 totals 13 residues. Germline loops: CDR1 SGHTA, CDR2 FQGTGA. This CDR3 is CASSLQGAPEAFF. The CDR3 DNA follows: TGTGCCAGCAGTCTGCAGGGGGCCCCTGAAGCTTTCTTT.

The chain recombines TRBV6-6 with TRBJ2-2; D is undetermined. In germline, CDR1 is MNHNY, CDR2 SVGAGI (reference sequence). The CDR3 is 14 residues long. The germline V and J ends were trimmed by 2 bases and 2 bases, with 6 bases remaining between them. CDR3 protein: CASSYRDNTGELFF. The CDR3 DNA is TGTGCCAGCAGTTACAGGGATAACACCGGGGAGCTGTTTTTT.

The genes are TRBV11-2 and TRBJ2-6; D is undetermined. CDR1 and CDR2 from the germline V gene are SGHAT and FQNNGV. CDR3 length equals 17 residues. V was clipped by 0 bases and J by 0 bases, with 9 bases between them. CDR3 residues: CASSLDSSSSGANVLTF. CDR3 bases: TGTGCCAGCAGCTTAGATAGTAGTAGCTCTGGGGCCAACGTCCTGACTTTC.